A selection of T cell receptor beta chains follows, all from one sample in a study of T cell repertoires in cytomegalovirus infection. These TCRs' antigens remain unknown. Using its own MiXCR run on the reads, TCRdb lists one record per CDR3 protein. The table has about 890,000 distinct CDR3 sequences, approximately 33% seen once. Material: cultured CD8+ T cells from PBMCs, obtained from culture after CMV antigen stimulation. The receptors originated from a human donor in good health (CMV status not recorded). Some clones in this sample may be carry-over from other donors' samples. Each CDR3 is given with its conserved first and last residue. Fields, in order: J gene, V gene, D gene, clone size, CDR3 protein, CDR3 DNA. A D gene is named only where the DNA matches it firmly. Clone size is stated in some rows and not others, as once, few, many or a class when expanded.

>TRBJ1-5|TRBV9|NA|NA
CASSVGTGPGNQPQHF
TGTGCCAGCAGCGTAGGAACGGGGCCTGGCAATCAGCCCCAGCATTTT
>TRBJ2-3|TRBV6-4|NA|NA
CASSDDPGGTDTQYF
TGTGCCAGCAGTGACGATCCGGGGGGCACAGATACGCAGTATTTT
>TRBJ2-2|TRBV20-1|TRBD2|NA
CSARGGLVGDTGELFF
TGCAGTGCTAGAGGGGGACTAGTGGGGGACACCGGGGAGCTGTTTTTT
>TRBJ1-1|TRBV12-3/TRBV12-4|TRBD1|many
CASSLRGRGPDTEAFF
TGTGCCAGCAGTTTACGGGGCAGGGGGCCCGACACTGAAGCTTTCTTT
>TRBJ1-2|TRBV20-1|TRBD1|NA
CSAREGQGPSNYGYTF
TGCAGTGCTAGAGAAGGACAGGGGCCTTCTAACTATGGCTACACCTTC
>TRBJ2-3|TRBV6-5|NA|many
CASSYLAGHLTDTQYF
TGTGCCAGCAGTTACCTGGCGGGACACCTCACAGATACGCAGTATTTT
>TRBJ2-1|TRBV19|NA|NA
CASSIFKVNYNEQFF
TGTGCCAGTAGTATATTCAAGGTGAACTACAATGAGCAGTTCTTC
>TRBJ2-5|TRBV6-1|TRBD2|NA
CASSPGKGLAQETQYF
TGTGCCAGCAGCCCCGGCAAGGGACTAGCACAAGAGACCCAGTACTTC
>TRBJ1-5|TRBV4-2|NA|few
CASSQERGGNQPQHF
TGTGCCAGCAGCCAAGAGAGGGGAGGGAATCAGCCCCAGCATTTT
>TRBJ2-7|TRBV5-5|TRBD1|NA
CASSLSQGVSYEQYF
TGTGCCAGCAGCTTGAGCCAGGGGGTATCCTACGAGCAGTACTTC
>TRBJ2-1|TRBV28|NA|NA
CASSPLGEQFF
TGTGCCAGCAGCCCTCTGGGTGAGCAGTTCTTC
>TRBJ2-2|TRBV5-4|TRBD2|many
CASSLGLAEGRFF
TGTGCCAGCAGCTTGGGACTAGCGGAGGGTCGGTTTTTT
>TRBJ2-1|TRBV2|TRBD2|few
CASSQPGTTHNEQFF
TGTGCCAGCTCCCAGCCCGGGACTACTCACAATGAGCAGTTCTTC
>TRBJ2-6|TRBV7-2|NA|many
CASRDGGANVLTF
TGTGCCAGCAGAGACGGTGGGGCCAACGTCCTGACTTTC
>TRBJ2-3|TRBV7-2|TRBD2|many
CASSLTSGFSTDTQYF
TGTGCCAGCAGCTTAACTAGCGGATTCAGCACAGATACGCAGTATTTT
>TRBJ1-1|TRBV4-1|NA|few
CASSQGKVRRPESIEAFF
TGCGCCAGCAGCCAAGGAAAGGTCCGCAGACCTGAATCCATTGAAGCTTTCTTT
>TRBJ2-7|TRBV4-1|TRBD1|few
CASSQNPEGTGVYYEQYF
TGCGCCAGCAGCCAAAATCCGGAAGGGACAGGAGTATATTACGAGCAGTACTTC
>TRBJ2-3|TRBV19|TRBD2|NA
CASSITHLAGGTDTQYF
TGTGCCAGTAGTATAACCCATTTAGCGGGGGGCACAGATACGCAGTATTTT
>TRBJ2-7|TRBV7-8|NA|NA
CATQGRGYEQYF
TGTGCCACTCAGGGGAGGGGGTACGAGCAGTACTTC
>TRBJ2-1|TRBV19|TRBD2|NA
CASSITAGGHNEQFF
TGTGCCAGTAGTATAACTGCGGGGGGCCATAATGAGCAGTTCTTC
>TRBJ2-1|TRBV4-1|TRBD1|few
CASSRNYGTGIHEQFF
TGCGCCAGCAGCCGGAACTACGGGACAGGCATCCATGAGCAGTTCTTC
>TRBJ2-6|TRBV7-3|NA|NA
CASSLTGTGLLKGGANVPTF
TGTGCCAGCAGCTTAACCGGGACAGGTCTCCTTAAAGGGGGGGCCAACGTCCCGACTTTC
>TRBJ2-5|TRBV6-5|TRBD1|NA
CASSYPDRQGHETQYF
TGTGCCAGCAGTTACCCTGATAGACAGGGGCACGAGACCCAGTACTTC
>TRBJ1-2|TRBV15|TRBD1|NA
CATQGAYSYTF
TGTGCCACCCAGGGGGCCTATAGCTACACCTTC
>TRBJ2-1|TRBV7-7|NA|few
CASSSPNSGNEQFF
TGTGCTAGCAGCTCCCCCAATTCGGGGAATGAGCAGTTCTTC
>TRBJ2-3|TRBV7-9|TRBD2|few
CASSPRDSGTDTQYF
TGTGCCAGCAGCCCCCGTGACAGCGGGACGGATACGCAGTATTTT
>TRBJ1-4|TRBV27|TRBD1|many
CASSLFRGNEKLFF
TGTGCCAGCAGTTTGTTCAGGGGGAATGAAAAACTGTTTTTT
>TRBJ1-1|TRBV11-1|NA|many
CASSLVGPPEAFF
TGTGCCAGCAGCTTAGTAGGGCCCCCTGAAGCTTTCTTT
>TRBJ2-7|TRBV12-3/TRBV12-4|TRBD2|NA
CASGLAGHSYEQYF
TGTGCCAGTGGTCTAGCGGGGCACTCCTACGAGCAGTACTTC
>TRBJ2-1|TRBV7-9|TRBD2|NA
CASSLPRLAGDSEQFF
TGTGCCAGCAGCCTACCTAGACTAGCGGGGGATAGTGAGCAGTTCTTC
>TRBJ2-5|TRBV12-3/TRBV12-4|TRBD2|few
CASSLRSGGSRETQYF
TGTGCCAGCAGTTTGCGGAGCGGGGGGTCTCGAGAGACCCAGTACTTC
>TRBJ1-2|TRBV7-3|TRBD1|NA
CATRGQGADGYTF
TGTGCCACCAGAGGCCAGGGGGCGGACGGCTACACCTTC